This T cell receptor (beta chain) was captured in a study of blood T cell repertoires in COVID-19. As for the study in general: Sample material is recorded as cDNA or gDNA derived from T cells, B-cell-depleted T cells, or PBMCs.

Germline lookup yields CDR1 GTSNPN and CDR2 SVGIG (reference sequence). CDR3 length equals 14 residues. The V segment lost 2 bases and the J segment 5 bases; nucleotides outside the gene matches: 7. In the original workflow: For nucleated cells, counts were estimated from reference gene primer amplification. The method was immunoSEQ multiplex PCR; TCRdb's version includes in-frame clones alone and lacks a portion of them. V and J calls and clone size are copied from that table; D and trimming were computed from the DNA. The sample records 15,000 to 20,000 clones, about nine tenths being singletons. The TCR originated in a human donor in a cohort sampled during active COVID-19. Sequenced input: peripheral blood. V is TRBV30 and J is TRBJ2-5; 8 nucleotides agree with TRBD2. CDR3 loop: CAWSPGTRGETQYF. The CDR3 DNA is TGTGCCTGGAGTCCCGGGACTAGGGGGGAGACCCAGTACTTC.